This T cell receptor (beta chain) was captured in a study of control samples from healthy donors and cancer patients. The data were produced by immunoSEQ multiplex PCR, yet TCRdb's version contains in-frame clones alone and is incomplete. The sample has under 200,000 clones; 91% are singletons. Germline V gene data show CDR1 as DFQATT and CDR2 as SNEGSKA (reference sequence). The CDR3 sequence is 10 residues long. Trimming removed 0 bases from V and 7 bases from J, with 0 bases in between. This sequence joins TRBV20-1 and TRBJ1-4; D is unclear. The sequence was collected from a woman aged 25 to 39 in good health. The sequenced sample consisted of blood. This CDR3 reads CSARDEKLFF. In DNA form, the CDR3 reads TGCAGTGCTAGAGATGAAAAACTGTTTTTT.